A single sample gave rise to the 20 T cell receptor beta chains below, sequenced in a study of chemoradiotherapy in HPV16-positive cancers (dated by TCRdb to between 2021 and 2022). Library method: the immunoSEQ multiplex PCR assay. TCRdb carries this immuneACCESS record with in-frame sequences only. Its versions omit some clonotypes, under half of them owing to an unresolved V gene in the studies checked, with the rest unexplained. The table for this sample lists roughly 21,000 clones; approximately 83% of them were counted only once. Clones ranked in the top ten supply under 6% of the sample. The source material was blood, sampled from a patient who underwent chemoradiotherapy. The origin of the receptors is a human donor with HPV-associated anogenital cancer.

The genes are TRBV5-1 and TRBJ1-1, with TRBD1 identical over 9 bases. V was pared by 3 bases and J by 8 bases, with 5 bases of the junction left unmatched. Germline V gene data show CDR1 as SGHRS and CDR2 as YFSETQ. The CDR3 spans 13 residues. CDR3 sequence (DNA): TGCGCCAGCAGCTGGCGACAGGGGGGCGAAGCTTTCTTT. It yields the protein CASSWRQGGEAFF.

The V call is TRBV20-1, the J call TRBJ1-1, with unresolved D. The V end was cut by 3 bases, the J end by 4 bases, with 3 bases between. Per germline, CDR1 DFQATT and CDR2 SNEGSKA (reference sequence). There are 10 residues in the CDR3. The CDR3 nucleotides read TGCAGTGCTAGTGGCACTGAAGCTTTCTTT. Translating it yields CSASGTEAFF.

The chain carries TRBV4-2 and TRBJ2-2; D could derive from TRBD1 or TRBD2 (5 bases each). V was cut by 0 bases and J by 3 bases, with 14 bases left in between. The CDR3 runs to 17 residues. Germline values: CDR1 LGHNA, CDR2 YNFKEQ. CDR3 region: CASSQDEGRADTGELFF. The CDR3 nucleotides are TGTGCCAGCAGCCAAGATGAGGGCAGGGCGGACACCGGGGAGCTGTTTTTT.

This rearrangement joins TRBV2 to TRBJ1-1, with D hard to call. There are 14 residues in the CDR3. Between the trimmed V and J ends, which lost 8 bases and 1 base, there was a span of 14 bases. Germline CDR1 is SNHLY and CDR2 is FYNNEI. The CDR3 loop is CASQQLLQNTEAFF. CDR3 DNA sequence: TGTGCCAGCCAGCAGTTATTGCAGAACACTGAAGCTTTCTTT.

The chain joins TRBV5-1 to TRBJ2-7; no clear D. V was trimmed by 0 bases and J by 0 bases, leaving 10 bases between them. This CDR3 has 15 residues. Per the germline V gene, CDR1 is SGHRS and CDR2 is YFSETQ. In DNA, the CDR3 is TGCGCCAGCAGCTTGGAGGCCAGGATCTCCTACGAGCAGTACTTC. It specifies CASSLEARISYEQYF. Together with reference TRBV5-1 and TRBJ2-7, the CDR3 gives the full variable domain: KAGVTQTPRYLIKTRGQQVTLSCSPISGHRSVSWYQQTPGQGLQFLFEYFSETQRNKGNFPGRFSGRQFSNSRSEMNVSTLELGDSALYLCASSLEARISYEQYFGPGTRLTVT.

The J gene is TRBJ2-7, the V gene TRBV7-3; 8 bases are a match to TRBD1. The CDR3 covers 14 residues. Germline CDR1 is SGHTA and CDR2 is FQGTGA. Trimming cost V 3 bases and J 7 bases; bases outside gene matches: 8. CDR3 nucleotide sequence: TGTGCCAGCAGCTTGGACAGGGCCCGGGTAGAGCAGTACTTC. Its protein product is CASSLDRARVEQYF.

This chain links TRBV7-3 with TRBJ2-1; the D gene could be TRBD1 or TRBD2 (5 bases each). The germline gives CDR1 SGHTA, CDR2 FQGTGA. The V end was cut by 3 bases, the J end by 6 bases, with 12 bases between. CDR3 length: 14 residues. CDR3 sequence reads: CASSFPGTTNEQFF. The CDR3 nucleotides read TGTGCCAGCAGCTTCCCGGGGACGACCAATGAGCAGTTCTTC.

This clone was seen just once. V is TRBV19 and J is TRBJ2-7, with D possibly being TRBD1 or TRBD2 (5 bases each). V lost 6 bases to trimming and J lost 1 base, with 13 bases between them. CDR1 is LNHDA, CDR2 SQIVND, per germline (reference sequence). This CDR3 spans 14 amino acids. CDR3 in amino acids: CASRPGPRSYEQYF. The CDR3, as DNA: TGTGCCAGTAGGCCGGGGCCCCGTTCCTACGAGCAGTACTTC.

CDR3 nucleotide sequence: TGTGCCAGTAGTGATGCTCGGAACACTGAAGCTTTCTTT. This gives the protein CASSDARNTEAFF. This chain connects TRBV19 to TRBJ1-1; D call uncertain. Looked up from germline, CDR1 is LNHDA and CDR2 is SQIVND (reference sequence). Trimming shortened V by 5 bases and J by 1 base, and 8 bases separated the two germline ends. The CDR3 is made up of 13 amino acids.

This chain's CDR3 is CASSLGARAGELFF. Here the CDR3 DNA reads TGCGCCAGCAGCTTGGGGGCCAGGGCCGGGGAGCTGTTTTTT. This sequence joins TRBV5-1 and TRBJ2-2; D might be TRBD1 (5 bases). Trimming stripped 0 bases from V and 6 bases from J, with 9 bases between. The CDR3 covers 14 residues. CDR1 is SGHRS and CDR2 is YFSETQ in the germline V gene.

The CDR3 DNA sequence: TGTGCCTCCGGTAGGGACAAAGTCTATGGCTACACCTTC. It encodes CASGRDKVYGYTF. The chain recombines TRBV19 with TRBJ1-2, with D tentatively TRBD1 (6 bases). The CDR3 is 13 residues long. CDR1 and CDR2 (germline): LNHDA, SQIVND (reference sequence). Trimming removed 11 bases from V and 4 bases from J, with 17 bases in between. The full variable domain, rest sourced from reference TRBV19 and TRBJ1-2, is DGGITQSPKYLFRKEGQNVTLSCEQNLNHDAMYWYRQDPGQGLRLIYYSQIVNDFQKGDIAEGYSVSREKKESFPLTVTSAQKNPTAFYLCASGRDKVYGYTFGSGTRLTVV.

CDR3 nucleotide sequence: TGTGCCAGCAGGGTTGGGGGGGGCCGTGGCAATGAGCAGTTCTTC. It is translated as CASRVGGGRGNEQFF. This chain connects TRBV7-8 to TRBJ2-1, with D tentatively TRBD2 (7 bases). CDR3 length: 15 amino acids. Germline V gene data show CDR1 as SGHVS and CDR2 as FQNEAQ. V gave up 6 bases and J gave up 6 bases, with 18 bases separating them.

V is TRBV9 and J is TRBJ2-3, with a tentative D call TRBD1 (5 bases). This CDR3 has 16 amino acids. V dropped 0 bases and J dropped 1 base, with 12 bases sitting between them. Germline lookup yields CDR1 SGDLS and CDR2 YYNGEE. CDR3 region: CASSVGAGLGTDTQYF. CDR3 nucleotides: TGTGCCAGCAGCGTAGGGGCAGGGTTAGGCACAGATACGCAGTATTTT.

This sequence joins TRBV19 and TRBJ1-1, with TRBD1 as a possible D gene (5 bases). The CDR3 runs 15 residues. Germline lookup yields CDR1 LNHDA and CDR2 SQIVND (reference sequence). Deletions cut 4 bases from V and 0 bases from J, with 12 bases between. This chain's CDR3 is CASSNNRQLNTEAFF. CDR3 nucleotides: TGTGCCAGTAGTAATAACAGGCAATTGAACACTGAAGCTTTCTTT.

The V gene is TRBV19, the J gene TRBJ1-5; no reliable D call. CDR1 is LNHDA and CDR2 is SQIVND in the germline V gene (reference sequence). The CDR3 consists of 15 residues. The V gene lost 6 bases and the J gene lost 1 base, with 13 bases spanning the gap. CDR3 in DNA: TGTGCCAGTAGCCCATACTTTGGGAGCAATCAGCCCCAGCATTTT. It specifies CASSPYFGSNQPQHF.

The CDR3 reads CASSNPGDWDTQYF. CDR3 DNA: TGTGCCAGCAGCAATCCGGGCGATTGGGATACGCAGTATTTT. The chain uses TRBV7-2 and TRBJ2-3; D call uncertain. With 5 bases removed from V and 6 bases from J, the gap between germline ends came to 15 bases. Germline CDR1 SGHTA, CDR2 FQGNSA. This CDR3 region has 14 residues.

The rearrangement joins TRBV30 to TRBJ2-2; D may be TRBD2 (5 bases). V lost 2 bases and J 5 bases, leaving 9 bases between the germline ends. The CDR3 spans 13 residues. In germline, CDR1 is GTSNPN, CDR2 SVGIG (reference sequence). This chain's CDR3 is CAWSFRETGELFF. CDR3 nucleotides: TGTGCCTGGAGTTTTAGGGAGACCGGGGAGCTGTTTTTT.

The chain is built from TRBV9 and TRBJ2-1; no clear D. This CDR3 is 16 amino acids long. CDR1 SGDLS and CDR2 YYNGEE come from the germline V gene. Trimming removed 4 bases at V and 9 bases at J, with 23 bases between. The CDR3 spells CASSPTTKPPVGEQFF. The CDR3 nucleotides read TGTGCCAGCAGCCCTACTACAAAACCTCCGGTGGGTGAGCAGTTCTTC.

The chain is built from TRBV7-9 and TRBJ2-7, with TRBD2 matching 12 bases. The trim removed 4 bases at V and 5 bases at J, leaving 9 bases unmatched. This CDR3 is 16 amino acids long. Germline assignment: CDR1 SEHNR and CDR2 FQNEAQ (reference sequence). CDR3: CASSSPPTSGSDEQYF. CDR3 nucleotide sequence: TGTGCCAGCAGCTCGCCTCCGACTAGCGGGAGCGACGAGCAGTACTTC.

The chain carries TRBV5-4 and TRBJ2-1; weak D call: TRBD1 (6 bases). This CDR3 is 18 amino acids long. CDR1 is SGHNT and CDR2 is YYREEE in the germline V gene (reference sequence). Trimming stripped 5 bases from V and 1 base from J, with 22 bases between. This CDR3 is CASSLTWTAALSYNEQFF. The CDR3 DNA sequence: TGTGCCAGCAGTTTAACATGGACAGCGGCCCTATCCTACAATGAGCAGTTCTTC.